The 23 T cell receptor beta chains listed next were all sequenced from one sample in a study of tumor-infiltrating lymphocytes in primary liver carcinoma. Both RNA and DNA were isolated together from approximately 20-30 mg of bulk tissue that had not been sorted. From approximately 550 ng of total RNA, TCR beta-specific cDNA was reverse-transcribed using a constant-region primer. The TCR beta library was amplified through three nested multiplex PCR rounds in a modified ARM-PCR procedure. The study ran its first two PCR rounds for around 10 cycles each, using TRBV1-TRBV30 forward primers and a C-beta reverse primer. TCRdb re-called the multiplex PCR reads through MiXCR, storing one row per CDR3 protein. Here the sample spans about 120,000 distinct CDR3 sequences, 55% to 70% being singletons. The sample comprised tumor-adjacent normal liver tissue. Source of these receptors: a woman aged 60-70 years with primary liver carcinoma and hepatitis B virus infection.

The V and J genes are TRBV6-5 and TRBJ2-1; maybe TRBD2 (6 bases). The germline V gene encodes CDR1 MNHEY and CDR2 SVGAGI. The CDR3 consists of 16 residues. The CDR3 nucleotides are TGTGGTAGCAGCACTATCGGGGGTATCCGGAACAATGAGCAGTTCTTC. Residues: CGSSTIGGIRNNEQFF.

This chain joins TRBV7-2 and TRBJ2-3, with 8 bases that match TRBD2. CDR1 is SGHTA and CDR2 is FQGNSA in the germline V gene. Trimming at V came to 6 bases and at J to 8 bases, leaving 13 bases not matched to a gene. The CDR3 runs to 15 residues. The CDR3 region is CASSTPGSGSGTQYF. The CDR3 DNA reads TGTGCCAGCAGTACTCCGGGCAGCGGGAGTGGTACGCAGTATTTT. The whole variable domain, remainder taken from reference TRBV7-2 and TRBJ2-3, is GAGVSQSPSNKVTEKGKDVELRCDPISGHTALYWYRQSLGQGLEFLIYFQGNSAPDKSGLPSDRFSAERTGGSVSTLTIQRTQQEDSAVYLCASSTPGSGSGTQYFGPGTRLTVL.

The gene calls are TRBV11-3 and TRBJ2-3, with no clear D. Germline-derived CDR1 and CDR2 are SGHNT and YENEEA. The CDR3 is made up of 11 amino acids. V dropped 8 bases and J dropped 15 bases, with 18 bases sitting between them. The CDR3 here is CASWYTDTRYF. Written as DNA, the CDR3 is TGTGCCAGCTGGTATACAGATACGCGATATTTT.

On this clonotype: This clone may be a read error of a much larger clone one base away. CDR3 residues: CASSQGASGYTGEPFF. DNA of the CDR3: TGTGCCAGCAGCCAGGGGGCTAGCGGCTACACCGGGGAGCCGTTTTTT. The J gene is TRBJ2-2, the V gene TRBV5-4; D is possibly TRBD1 (8 bases). The CDR3 consists of 16 residues. The germline CDR1 and CDR2 sequences are SGHNT and YYREEE (reference sequence).

There are a few counts of this clonotype. Possible read error: a much larger clone is one base away. This chain connects TRBV30 to TRBJ1-2; 7 bases are a match to TRBD1. The CDR3 has 17 amino acids. Germline CDR1 reads GTSNPN; CDR2 reads SVGIG (reference sequence). The trim removed 2 bases at V and 5 bases at J, leaving 17 bases unmatched. The CDR3 reads CAWSKGARGRVLYGYTF. The DNA of the CDR3 is TGTGCCTGGAGTAAGGGGGCCCGGGGACGGGTCCTTTATGGCTACACCTTC.

This clonotype was detected ten times or more. The chain couples TRBV4-2 to TRBJ2-1; weak D call: TRBD1 (5 bases). With 4 bases removed from V and 10 bases from J, the gap between germline ends came to 11 bases. Germline V gene lookup returns CDR1 LGHNA and CDR2 YNFKEQ. The CDR3 runs 12 residues. Here the CDR3 DNA reads TGTGCCAGCAGCCCAGAAGGGGAAGAGCAGTTCTTC. This translates into CASSPEGEEQFF.

Comment on this clonotype: A junction boundary mismatches the germline segment, possibly from a read error. The V gene is TRBV11-3, the J gene TRBJ1-1, with TRBD1 matching over 8 bases. CDR1 and CDR2 (germline): SGHNT, YENEEA. The CDR3 spans 15 residues. The CDR3 sequence is CASSPNDRGHTEAFF. The CDR3 region has the DNA TGTGCGAGCAGCCCTAATGACAGGGGACATACTGAAGCTTTCTTT. Together with reference TRBV11-3 and TRBJ1-1, the CDR3 gives the full variable domain: EAGVVQSPRYKIIEKKQPVAFWCNPISGHNTLYWYLQNLGQGPELLIRYENEEAVDDSQLPKDRFSAERLKGVDSTLKIQPAELGDSAVYLCASSPNDRGHTEAFFGQGTRLTVV.

This clonotype was seen only once. A much larger clone lies a single base off, so this may be a read error. The V and J genes are TRBV28 and TRBJ1-5; 7 bases fit TRBD1. The CDR3 is 16 residues long. The trim removed 7 bases at V and 6 bases at J, leaving 15 bases unmatched. Germline V gene lookup returns CDR1 MDHEN and CDR2 SYDVKM. In DNA form, the CDR3 reads TGTGCCAGCAATTCCCCGACAGGGTTGGTGCGTCAGCCCCAGCATTTT. Amino acids: CASNSPTGLVRQPQHF.

The rearrangement uses TRBV28 and TRBJ2-7; D unclear. V was cut by 5 bases and J by 2 bases, with 10 bases left in between. CDR1 is MDHEN and CDR2 is SYDVKM in the germline V gene. This CDR3 is 13 amino acids long. CDR3 coding DNA: TGTGCCAGCAGTAGTGAGACCCCCTACGAGCAGTACTTC. Amino acid sequence: CASSSETPYEQYF.

As regards this clonotype: The junction shows a germline mismatch at one end, possibly a read error. The chain is built from TRBV6-5 and TRBJ1-1; D remains unclear. This CDR3 region has 15 residues. Germline CDR1 is MNHEY and CDR2 is SVGAGI. The CDR3 reads CVSSLREGPSTEAFF. The CDR3 coding sequence is TGTGTCAGCAGTCTTCGGGAGGGCCCGAGCACTGAAGCCTTCTTT.

CDR3 residues: CATGPLAPIYEQYF. The DNA for the CDR3 is TGTGCCACCGGGCCGCTCGCGCCGATCTACGAGCAGTACTTC. The V and J genes are TRBV28 and TRBJ2-7; no definite D call. This CDR3 is 14 amino acids long. Germline values: CDR1 MDHEN, CDR2 SYDVKM. Trimming stripped 10 bases from V and 3 bases from J, with 19 bases between. The entire variable domain, with the rest obtained from reference TRBV28 and TRBJ2-7, is as follows: DVKVTQSSRYLVKRTGEKVFLECVQDMDHENMFWYRQDPGLGLRLIYFSYDVKMKEKGDIPEGYSVSREKKERFSLILESASTNQTSMYLCATGPLAPIYEQYFGPGTRLTVT.

About this clonotype itself: Because the CDR3 is missing its conserved closing phenylalanine or tryptophan, this is likely a read error. V usage is TRBV12-5 and J usage is TRBJ2-1, with D possibly being TRBD1 or TRBD2 (5 bases each). V shed 7 bases and J shed 3 bases, with 22 bases lying between them. The CDR3 runs to 17 residues. Germline V gives CDR1 LGHNT, CDR2 FRNRAP. For the CDR3, the DNA is TGTGCTAGTGCCGCACCGGGGCAGCGTGCACTCTACAATGAGCAGTTCGTC. Its translation is CASAAPGQRALYNEQFV.

J is TRBJ1-6 and V is TRBV19, with a possible D match to TRBD1 (5 bases). The CDR3 has 15 residues. The germline V gene has CDR1 LNHDA and CDR2 SQIVND (reference sequence). V gave up 4 bases and J gave up 7 bases, with 14 bases separating them. The DNA for the CDR3 is TGTGCCAGTAGTAGGACTCGGGAGGGGAATTCACCCCTCCACTTT. It specifies CASSRTREGNSPLHF.

Regarding this clonotype: An end of the junction does not agree with germline; a read error may underlie this. The rearrangement uses TRBV7-8 and TRBJ2-7; the match to TRBD1 covers 7 bases. Germline V gene data show CDR1 as SGHVS and CDR2 as FQNEAQ. The CDR3 has 13 amino acids. The CDR3 reads CAISLDRVGEQNF. The CDR3 nucleotides read TGTGCCATCAGCTTAGACAGGGTGGGCGAGCAGAACTTC.

On this clonotype: Relative to the germline gene, one junction end is altered; a read error may explain this. The chain links TRBV10-2 to TRBJ1-6; D is unresolved. Germline loops: CDR1 WSHSY, CDR2 SAAADI. CDR3 length equals 14 residues. CDR3 amino acids: CTSSESGRNSPLHF. The CDR3 DNA sequence: TGCACCAGCAGTGAGTCGGGCAGGAATTCACCCCTCCACTTT.

With regard to this clonotype: The junction shows a germline mismatch at one end, possibly a read error. The genes are TRBV6-1 and TRBJ1-1, with D hard to call. The germline V gene encodes CDR1 MNHNS and CDR2 SASEGT. The CDR3 sequence is 14 residues long. CDR3 region: CASSEVMGSTEAFF. The CDR3 nucleotides are TGTGCAAGCAGTGAAGTCATGGGGAGCACTGAAGCTTTCTTT.

Of note for this clonotype: This CDR3 fails to terminate in the conserved phenylalanine or tryptophan, so it likely reflects a read error. The chain carries TRBV12-3 or TRBV12-4 and TRBJ2-7, with D maybe TRBD2 (5 bases). CDR3 length: 12 residues. CDR3 in DNA: TGTGCCAGCAGTCCCGGAGGCTACGAACAGTACCTC. Translating gives CASSPGGYEQYL.

This clonotype was picked up one time. One end of the junction is discordant with germline, which a read error may explain. The chain carries TRBV11-1 and TRBJ2-1; D gene ambiguous. Germline V gives CDR1 SGHAT, CDR2 FQDESV (reference sequence). The length of the CDR3 is 15 residues. Here the CDR3 reads CVSSLGFNRDDEQFF. The DNA of the CDR3 is TGTGTCAGCAGCTTAGGGTTTAATAGGGATGATGAGCAGTTCTTT.

This clonotype was recorded many times. The CDR3 end shows no conserved phenylalanine or tryptophan, and so a read error is likely. The V call is TRBV29-1, the J call TRBJ1-5; a weak D match, TRBD1 (5 bases). The CDR3 contains 16 residues. Per the germline V gene, CDR1 is SQVTM and CDR2 is ANQGSEA. Trimming pared 7 bases from V and 0 bases from J, leaving 19 bases between. CDR3 loop: CSAKDGGPFSNQPQHL. The CDR3 DNA sequence: TGCAGCGCCAAAGATGGGGGACCCTTTAGCAATCAGCCCCAGCATCTT.

A word on this clonotype: The CDR3 end shows no conserved phenylalanine or tryptophan, and so a read error is likely. The gene calls are TRBV11-1 and TRBJ2-7, with D hard to call. Per germline, CDR1 SGHAT and CDR2 FQDESV (reference sequence). V was cut by 9 bases and J by 1 base, with 13 bases left in between. The CDR3 extends over 13 amino acids. CDR3 region: CASGLDRSYEQYY. The CDR3 DNA reads as TGTGCCAGTGGCTTAGATAGGTCCTACGAGCAGTACTAC.

The rearrangement joins TRBV20-1 to TRBJ2-1; D may be TRBD2 (6 bases). Germline assignment: CDR1 DFQATT and CDR2 SNEGSKA (reference sequence). Deletions cut 3 bases from V and 3 bases from J, with 12 bases between. The CDR3 has 14 residues. The CDR3: CSASAGKIYNEQFF. CDR3 coding DNA: TGCAGTGCTAGTGCGGGAAAAATCTACAATGAGCAGTTCTTC.

In the case of this clonotype: Likely a read error: the CDR3 ends without its conserved phenylalanine or tryptophan. No DNA is shown, since the ends of the CDR3 on it are uncertain; the CDR3 is the one TCRdb lists. The chain joins TRBV12-3 or TRBV12-4 to TRBJ2-7. The CDR3 contains 13 residues when both ends are counted. This CDR3 reads CASTMQGYYELYL.

The rearrangement uses TRBV21-1 and TRBJ1-5. TRBV21-1 is classified as a pseudogene. CDR3 size: 14 residues. CDR3 bases: TGTGCCAGCATCGATGGGTTAAGGAGTCAACCCAAGCATTTT. This codes for CASIDGLRSQPKHF.